This T cell receptor beta chain stems from a study of blood T cell repertoires in COVID-19. For the study at large: PBMCs, B-cell-depleted T cells, or T cells were the source of the cDNA or gDNA that made up the material.

This clone was observed a handful of times. Study processing details: Estimates of nucleated cell counts were drawn from the amplification of reference gene primers. Sequencing was performed with immunoSEQ multiplex PCR; in TCRdb, only in-frame clones are kept and a portion is missing. Clonal size and the V and J genes are those of that table, whereas D and trimming came from the DNA. The repertoire holds about 120,000 clones, with roughly four fifths as singletons. V lost 7 bases to trimming and J lost 3 bases; unmatched junction nucleotides: 5. Germline values: CDR1 SQVTM, CDR2 ANQGSEA. The CDR3 length is 12 residues.

V usage is TRBV29-1 and J usage is TRBJ2-7, with 8 positions matching TRBD2. The receptor's source is a man in his sixties or seventies with active or convalescent COVID-19. The sequencing sample was made of peripheral blood. Written as DNA, the CDR3 is TGCAGCGCAGGGACTAGTCTCTACGAGCAGTACTTC. Its protein product is CSAGTSLYEQYF.